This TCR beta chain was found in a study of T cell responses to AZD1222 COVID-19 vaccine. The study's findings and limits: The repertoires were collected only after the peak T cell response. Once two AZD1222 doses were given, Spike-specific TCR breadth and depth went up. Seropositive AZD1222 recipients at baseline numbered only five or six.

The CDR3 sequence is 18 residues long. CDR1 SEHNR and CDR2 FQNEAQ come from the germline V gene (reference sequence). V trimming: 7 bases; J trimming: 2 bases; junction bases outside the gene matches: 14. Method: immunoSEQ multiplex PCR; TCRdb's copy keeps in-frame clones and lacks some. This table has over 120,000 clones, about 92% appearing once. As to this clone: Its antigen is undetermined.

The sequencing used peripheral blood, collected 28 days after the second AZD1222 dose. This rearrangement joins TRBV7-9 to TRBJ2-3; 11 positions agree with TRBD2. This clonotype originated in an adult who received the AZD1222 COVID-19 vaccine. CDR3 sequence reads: CASIKSGTSGANTDTQYF. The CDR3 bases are TGTGCCAGCATCAAAAGTGGGACTAGCGGAGCCAACACAGATACGCAGTATTTT.